A selection of T cell receptor beta chains follows, all from one sample in a study of blood T cell repertoires in COVID-19. Only in-frame clones appear in the TCRdb table, and some are missing; sequencing was by immunoSEQ multiplex PCR. The sample shows about 200,000 clones, over 60% of them seen only once. Sequencing was carried out using peripheral blood. All receptors come from a woman aged 70 to 79 with acute or convalescent COVID-19. The CDR3 runs from the conserved cysteine through the conserved F or W. Each record gives: J gene, clone size, D gene, V gene, CDR3 DNA, CDR3 protein. D genes are given only for firm matches. The listing skips clone size in some rows; elsewhere it reads once, few, many or a size class.

j_gene: TRBJ1-6
abundance: once
d_gene: TRBD1
v_gene: TRBV15
CDR3nt: TGTGCCACCAGCAGCCGGGACAGGGGGAATTCACCCCTCCACTTT
CDR3aa: CATSSRDRGNSPLHF

j_gene: TRBJ1-6
abundance: -
d_gene: TRBD1
v_gene: TRBV2
CDR3nt: TGTGCCAGCAGTCCGGACAGGTTAAATTCACCCCTCCACTTT
CDR3aa: CASSPDRLNSPLHF

j_gene: TRBJ2-7
abundance: -
d_gene: TRBD1
v_gene: TRBV18
CDR3nt: TGTGCCAGCTCCCCCGACAGGGGTTTCCACGAGCAGTACTTC
CDR3aa: CASSPDRGFHEQYF

j_gene: TRBJ2-3
abundance: -
d_gene: TRBD2
v_gene: TRBV30
CDR3nt: TGTGCCTGGAGTGCAGCGGGAGCGGGGGATACGCAGTATTTT
CDR3aa: CAWSAAGAGDTQYF

j_gene: TRBJ2-1
abundance: -
d_gene: -
v_gene: TRBV5-6
CDR3nt: TGTGCCAGCAGCTTCGGGGATGAGCAGTTCTTC
CDR3aa: CASSFGDEQFF

j_gene: TRBJ1-3
abundance: once
d_gene: -
v_gene: TRBV19
CDR3nt: TGTGCCAGTAGTATACGGTCTGGAAACACCATATATTTT
CDR3aa: CASSIRSGNTIYF

j_gene: TRBJ2-3
abundance: -
d_gene: -
v_gene: TRBV6-4
CDR3nt: TGTGCCAGCAGTGACACGGCAGGGAACAGAGATACGCAGTATTTT
CDR3aa: CASSDTAGNRDTQYF

j_gene: TRBJ2-1
abundance: once
d_gene: -
v_gene: TRBV5-4
CDR3nt: TGTGCCAGCAGCTTGGAAGGGAGAGGCAATGAGCAGTTCTTC
CDR3aa: CASSLEGRGNEQFF

j_gene: TRBJ2-3
abundance: -
d_gene: TRBD2
v_gene: TRBV12-5
CDR3nt: TGTGCTAGTGGTTTCGGGCGGGAGGGCACAGATACGCAGTATTTT
CDR3aa: CASGFGREGTDTQYF

j_gene: TRBJ2-7
abundance: -
d_gene: TRBD1
v_gene: TRBV10-3
CDR3nt: TGTGCCATAAAGGGTGGGACAGGGTTATACGAGCAGTACTTC
CDR3aa: CAIKGGTGLYEQYF

j_gene: TRBJ2-7
abundance: -
d_gene: TRBD2
v_gene: TRBV5-4
CDR3nt: TGTGCCAGCAGCTTGGTTCCTAGCGGGATTGAGCAGTACTTC
CDR3aa: CASSLVPSGIEQYF

j_gene: TRBJ1-1
abundance: -
d_gene: -
v_gene: TRBV7-6
CDR3nt: TGTGCCAGCAGCTTAAGGAACGAGGGAGGGGCTTTCTTT
CDR3aa: CASSLRNEGGAFF

j_gene: TRBJ2-7
abundance: -
d_gene: TRBD2
v_gene: TRBV5-4
CDR3nt: TGTGCCAGCAGCATTGATAGCGGGAGCGGGTACGAGCAGTACTTC
CDR3aa: CASSIDSGSGYEQYF

j_gene: TRBJ1-5
abundance: once
d_gene: -
v_gene: TRBV28
CDR3nt: TGTGCCAGCAGTTTCTTAGGGGATCAGCCCCAGCATTTT
CDR3aa: CASSFLGDQPQHF

j_gene: TRBJ2-5
abundance: -
d_gene: TRBD2
v_gene: TRBV9
CDR3nt: TGTGCCAGCAGCGTAGGTAGCGGGGGGAGCACGGAGACCCAGTACTTC
CDR3aa: CASSVGSGGSTETQYF

j_gene: TRBJ1-2
abundance: few
d_gene: TRBD1
v_gene: TRBV19
CDR3nt: TGTGCCAGTAGTATAGCGACAGGGTTGGACTATGGCTACACCTTC
CDR3aa: CASSIATGLDYGYTF

j_gene: TRBJ1-6
abundance: -
d_gene: -
v_gene: TRBV18
CDR3nt: TGTGCCAGCTCAACCTCCGGACAGACAAATTCACCCCTCCACTTT
CDR3aa: CASSTSGQTNSPLHF

j_gene: TRBJ2-5
abundance: -
d_gene: -
v_gene: TRBV18
CDR3nt: TGTGCCAGCTCACCATCTATCGCCAGTGGAGGCGGGACCCAGTACTTC
CDR3aa: CASSPSIASGGGTQYF

j_gene: TRBJ2-2
abundance: few
d_gene: -
v_gene: TRBV5-1
CDR3nt: TGCGCCAGCAGCTTGGAGGCCCCAGGGAGGACCGGGGAGCTGTTTTTT
CDR3aa: CASSLEAPGRTGELFF

j_gene: TRBJ1-1
abundance: few
d_gene: -
v_gene: TRBV6-5
CDR3nt: TGTGCCAGCAGTTACCAGAGACAACTTGAAGCTTTCTTT
CDR3aa: CASSYQRQLEAFF

j_gene: TRBJ2-7
abundance: -
d_gene: -
v_gene: TRBV28
CDR3nt: TGTGCCAGCAGTTTTGGTGGCGACAGTTTGAGCCTCTACGAGCAGTACTTC
CDR3aa: CASSFGGDSLSLYEQYF

j_gene: TRBJ2-2
abundance: -
d_gene: TRBD1
v_gene: TRBV24-1
CDR3nt: TGTGCCACCAGTGATTTGGGGACAGGGGGCGGGGAGCTGTTTTTT
CDR3aa: CATSDLGTGGGELFF

j_gene: TRBJ1-1
abundance: many
d_gene: -
v_gene: TRBV5-4
CDR3nt: TGTGCCAGCAGCGTAACAGATCTCCTAAACACTGAAGCTTTCTTT
CDR3aa: CASSVTDLLNTEAFF

j_gene: TRBJ2-4
abundance: -
d_gene: -
v_gene: TRBV12-2
CDR3nt: TGTGCAAGTCCCATAATAAGGGGTGGGGCCAAAAACATTCAGTACTTC
CDR3aa: CASPIIRGGAKNIQYF

j_gene: TRBJ2-5
abundance: -
d_gene: -
v_gene: TRBV19
CDR3nt: TGTGCCAGTAGTCCCCGAGGGCAAGAGACCCAGTACTTC
CDR3aa: CASSPRGQETQYF

j_gene: TRBJ2-1
abundance: -
d_gene: -
v_gene: TRBV3-1/TRBV3-2
CDR3nt: TGTGCCAGCAGTCTTACTGGTACCTACAATGAGCAGTTCTTC
CDR3aa: CASSLTGTYNEQFF

j_gene: TRBJ2-1
abundance: -
d_gene: TRBD2
v_gene: TRBV7-9
CDR3nt: TGTGCCAGCAGCCTTAGCGGGAGGGCCGACAATGAGCAGTTCTTC
CDR3aa: CASSLSGRADNEQFF